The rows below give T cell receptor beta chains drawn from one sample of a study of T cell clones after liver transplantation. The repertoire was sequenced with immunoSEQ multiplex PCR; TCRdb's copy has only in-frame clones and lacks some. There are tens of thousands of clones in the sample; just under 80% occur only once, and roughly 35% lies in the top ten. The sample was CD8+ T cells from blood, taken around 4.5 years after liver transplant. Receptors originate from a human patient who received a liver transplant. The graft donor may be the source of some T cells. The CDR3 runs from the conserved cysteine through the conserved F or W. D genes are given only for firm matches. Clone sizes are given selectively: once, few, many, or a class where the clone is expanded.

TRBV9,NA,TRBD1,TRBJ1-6,TGTGCCAGCAGCGAACAGGGGTTATATTCACCCCTCCACTTT,CASSEQGLYSPLHF
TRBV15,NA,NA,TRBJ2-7,TGTGCCACCAGCAGAGATCCGGGACCTTCCTACGAGCAGTACTTC,CATSRDPGPSYEQYF
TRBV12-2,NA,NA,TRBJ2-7,TGTGCAAGTCGCTTAGTTCAGTCCGGGCAGTACTTC,CASRLVQSGQYF
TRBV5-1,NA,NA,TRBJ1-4,TGCGCCAGCAGCTTGGGAACCCAAACTGGTGAAAAACTGTTTTTT,CASSLGTQTGEKLFF
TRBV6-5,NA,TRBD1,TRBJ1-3,TGTGCCAGCACCGGACAGGGTGGAAACACCATATATTTT,CASTGQGGNTIYF
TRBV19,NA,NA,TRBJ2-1,TGTGCCAGTAGTTATCTGTCCTCCTACAATGAGCAGTTCTTC,CASSYLSSYNEQFF
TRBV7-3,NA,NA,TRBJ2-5,TGTGCCAGCAGCCAAGGGACCCTAGAGACCCAGTACTTC,CASSQGTLETQYF
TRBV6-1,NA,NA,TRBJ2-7,TGTGCCAGCAGTGAAATCTGGTCAGGGGTCTACGAGCAGTACTTC,CASSEIWSGVYEQYF
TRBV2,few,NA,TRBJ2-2,TGTGCCAGCAGTGAATTGGTCGAGACAACGAACACCGGGGAGCTGTTTTTT,CASSELVETTNTGELFF
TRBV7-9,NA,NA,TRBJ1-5,TGTGCCAGCAGCTCTCAGGCGGGGGTTGAGCCCCAGCATTTT,CASSSQAGVEPQHF